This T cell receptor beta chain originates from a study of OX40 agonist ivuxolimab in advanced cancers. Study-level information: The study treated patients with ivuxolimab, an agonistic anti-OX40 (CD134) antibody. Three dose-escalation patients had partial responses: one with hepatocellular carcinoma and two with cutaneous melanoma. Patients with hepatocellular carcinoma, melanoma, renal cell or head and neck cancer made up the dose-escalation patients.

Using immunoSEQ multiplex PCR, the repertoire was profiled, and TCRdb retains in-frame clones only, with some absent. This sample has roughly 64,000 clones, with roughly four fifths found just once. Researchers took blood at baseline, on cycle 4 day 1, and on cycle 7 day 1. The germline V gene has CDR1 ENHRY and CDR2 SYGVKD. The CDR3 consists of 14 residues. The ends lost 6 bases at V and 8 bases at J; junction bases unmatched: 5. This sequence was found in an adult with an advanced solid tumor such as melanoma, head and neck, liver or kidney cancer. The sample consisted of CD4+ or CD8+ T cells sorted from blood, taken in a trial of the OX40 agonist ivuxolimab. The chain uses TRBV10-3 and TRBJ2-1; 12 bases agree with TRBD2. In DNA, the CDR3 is TGTGCCATCAGGACTAGCGGGAGTGTCTATGAGCAGTTCTTC. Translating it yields CAIRTSGSVYEQFF.